This T cell receptor beta chain was sequenced in a study of chemoradiotherapy in HPV16-positive cancers. Whole-study findings and limits: HPV-specific T cells were functionally defined from only a couple of HPV16-positive patients. Non-HPV-specific T cells did not expand in tumors during treatment, whereas candidate HPV-specific clones and E7-related motifs did. For HPV16-positive patients, expanding HPV-responsive T cells associated with longer recurrence-free survival.

Some clones are missing from TCRdb's copy, which holds only in-frame ones; the method was immunoSEQ multiplex PCR. This sample yields 870 or so clones, of which about 33% are seen a single time; more than 15% belongs to the top ten. This clone was seen only a few times. Its antigen is not identified. The CDR3 totals 12 residues. The germline CDR1 and CDR2 sequences are SGDLS and YYNGEE. V was shortened by 4 bases and J by 5 bases, with 7 bases between the two germline ends. Repeated repertoire sampling spanned the course of chemoradiotherapy. This specimen was collected from a patient who underwent chemoradiotherapy. This chain connects TRBV9 to TRBJ2-1; unclear D gene. The TCR sequence derives from a human donor with HPV-associated anogenital cancer. The CDR3 loop reads CASSPKDNEQFF. The CDR3 bases are TGTGCCAGCAGCCCCAAAGACAATGAGCAGTTCTTC.